One and the same sample provided the 3 T cell receptor beta chains below, sequenced in a study of regulatory T cells in long-lasting Graves disease. Time point denoted: newly diagnosed GD, antithyroid drugs for less than 3 months. PBMC RNA served as the TCR library source. Construction of the TCR beta libraries employed iRepertoire HTBI primers in conjunction with Arm-PCR of CDR3 regions. TCRdb called the multiplex PCR reads again in MiXCR, with one record for every CDR3 protein. This table has more than 300,000 distinct CDR3 sequences, about 17% appearing once. The same data also went into a second study, on T cells in Graves' hyperthyroidism and ophthalmopathy.

This specimen consisted of peripheral blood mononuclear cells (PBMCs), obtained at new diagnosis, from a patient treated with antithyroid drugs. The receptors derive from a woman aged 18-29 years with Graves disease.

This chain links TRBV20-1 with TRBJ2-7; TRBD2 matches 10 bases. V shed 1 base and J 2 bases; nucleotides not matched to a gene: 14. Germline lookup yields CDR1 DFQATT and CDR2 SNEGSKA (reference sequence). The CDR3 has 18 residues. In nucleotides, the CDR3 is TGCAGTGCTAGAGTTTGGGGCCCTCTAGCGGGGGAACCCTACGAGCAGTACTTC. This encodes CSARVWGPLAGEPYEQYF.

This clonotype was found many times. The chain has TRBV18 and TRBJ1-5, with D possibly TRBD1 on 6 matching bases. The CDR3 is made up of 13 amino acids. From germline, CDR1 is KGHSH and CDR2 LQKENI. V gave up 2 bases and J gave up 6 bases, with 8 bases separating them. This CDR3 is CASSPTGSQPQHF. The CDR3 nucleotides are TGTGCCAGCTCACCAACAGGGAGTCAGCCCCAGCATTTT.

This clonotype occurred many times. In nucleotides, the CDR3 is TGTGCCTGGAGTGTAGGCGGGTCTAGCACAGATACGCAGTATTTT. It encodes CAWSVGGSSTDTQYF. This chain links TRBV30 with TRBJ2-3; tentatively, D is TRBD2 (5 bases). Germline V gene sequence: CDR1 GTSNPN, CDR2 SVGIG (reference sequence). V was cut by 0 bases and J by 0 bases, with 10 bases left in between. This CDR3 has 15 residues.